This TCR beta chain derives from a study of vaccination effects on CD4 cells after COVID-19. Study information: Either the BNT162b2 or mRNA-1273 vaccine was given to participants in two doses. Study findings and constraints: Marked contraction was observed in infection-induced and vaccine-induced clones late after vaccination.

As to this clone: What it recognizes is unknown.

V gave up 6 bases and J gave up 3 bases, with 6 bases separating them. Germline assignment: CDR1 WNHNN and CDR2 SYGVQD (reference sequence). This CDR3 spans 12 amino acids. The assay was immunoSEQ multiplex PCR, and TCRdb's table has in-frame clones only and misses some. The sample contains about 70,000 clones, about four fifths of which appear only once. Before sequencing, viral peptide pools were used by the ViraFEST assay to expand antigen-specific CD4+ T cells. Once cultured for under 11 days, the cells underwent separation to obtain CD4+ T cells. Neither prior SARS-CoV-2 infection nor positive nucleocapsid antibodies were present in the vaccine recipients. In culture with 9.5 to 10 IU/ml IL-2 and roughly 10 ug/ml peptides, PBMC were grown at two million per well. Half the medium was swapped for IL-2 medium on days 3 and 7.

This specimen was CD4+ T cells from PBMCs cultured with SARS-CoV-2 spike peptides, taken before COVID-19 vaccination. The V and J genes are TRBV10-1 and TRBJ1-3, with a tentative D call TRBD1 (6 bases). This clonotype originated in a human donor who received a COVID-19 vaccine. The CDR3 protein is CASRGHGNTIYF. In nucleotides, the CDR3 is TGCGCCAGCAGGGGACATGGAAACACCATATATTTT.